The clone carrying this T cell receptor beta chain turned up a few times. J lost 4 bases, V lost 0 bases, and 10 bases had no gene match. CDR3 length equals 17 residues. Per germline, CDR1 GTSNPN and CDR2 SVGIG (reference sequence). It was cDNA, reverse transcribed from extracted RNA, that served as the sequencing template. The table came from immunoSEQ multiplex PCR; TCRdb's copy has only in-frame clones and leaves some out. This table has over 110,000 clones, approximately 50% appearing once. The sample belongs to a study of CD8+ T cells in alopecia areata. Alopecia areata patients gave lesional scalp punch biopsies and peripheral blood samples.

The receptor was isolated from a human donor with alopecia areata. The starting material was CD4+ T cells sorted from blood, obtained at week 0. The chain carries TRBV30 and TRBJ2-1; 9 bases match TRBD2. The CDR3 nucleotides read TGTGCCTGGAGTGTAACTCCTAGCGGGGCATCTTACAATGAGCAGTTCTTC. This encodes CAWSVTPSGASYNEQFF.